This T cell receptor beta chain came from a study of blood T cell repertoires in COVID-19. Turning to the study itself: Samples taken during acute and convalescent COVID-19 were collected in the United States, Italy and Spain. PBMCs, B-cell-depleted T cells, or T cells provided the cDNA or gDNA that made up the material.

The V gene's germline CDR1 is WSHSY and CDR2 SAAADI. The V end lost 2 bases, the J end lost 14 bases, and 7 bases lay between the germline ends. The CDR3 has 11 amino acids. Original processing notes: Nucleated cell counts were estimated from reference gene primer amplification. Here immunoSEQ multiplex PCR was the method, and the copy in TCRdb shows in-frame clones only, minus some. Clone size and the V and J calls come from that table; the DNA yielded D and trimming. The sample consists of 200,000 or so clones, 65% to 85% of them appearing once. The receptor was isolated from a woman between 25 and 40 years old with acute or convalescent COVID-19. The chain recombines TRBV10-2 with TRBJ1-6; the D gene is possibly TRBD1 (5 bases). The sequencing sample was made of peripheral blood. The CDR3 region is CASSEGGTLHF. In DNA form, the CDR3 reads TGCGCCAGCAGTGAGGGGGGGACCCTCCACTTT.